These T cell receptor beta chains were read from a single sample in a study of OX40 agonist ivuxolimab in advanced cancers. Here immunoSEQ multiplex PCR was the method, and the copy in TCRdb shows in-frame clones only, minus some. This sample yields 70,000 to 90,000 clones, of which around 90% are seen a single time; more than 7% belongs to the top ten. The specimen was CD4+ or CD8+ T cells sorted from blood, collected in a trial of the OX40 agonist ivuxolimab. These receptors were taken from an adult with an advanced solid tumor such as melanoma, head and neck, liver or kidney cancer. Both conserved end residues are part of each CDR3. The order of the fields is D gene, J gene, clone size, V gene, CDR3 protein, CDR3 DNA. A D gene is named only where the DNA matches it firmly. Some rows mark clone size as missing; the rest say once, few, many or name a class of expanded clone.

.	TRBJ1-2	.	TRBV4-3	CASSQDVAWSSNGYTF	TGCGCCAGCAGCCAAGATGTCGCGTGGAGCTCCAATGGCTACACCTTC
.	TRBJ1-2	.	TRBV11-2	CASSPPFLGVRYGYTF	TGTGCCAGCAGCCCTCCTTTTCTGGGAGTTCGCTATGGCTACACCTTC
TRBD2	TRBJ2-2	medium-sized	TRBV4-1	CASSQDGTSVSTGELFF	TGCGCCAGCAGCCAAGATGGGACTAGCGTCTCAACCGGGGAGCTGTTTTTT
.	TRBJ2-3	.	TRBV15	CATRNFGMTADTQYF	TGTGCCACCCGAAATTTCGGGATGACGGCAGATACGCAGTATTTT
TRBD1	TRBJ2-1	.	TRBV19	CASSVGQGSGYNEQFF	TGTGCCAGTAGTGTGGGACAGGGGAGCGGGTACAATGAGCAGTTCTTC
.	TRBJ2-2	.	TRBV30	CAWATTGAVLGTGELFF	TGTGCCTGGGCTACGACAGGCGCCGTTCTGGGCACCGGGGAGCTGTTTTTT
TRBD1	TRBJ1-2	.	TRBV30	CAWAEQGQIGYTF	TGTGCCTGGGCCGAACAGGGGCAGATTGGCTACACCTTC
.	TRBJ1-3	.	TRBV27	CASSLEGLSSSGNTIYF	TGTGCCAGCAGTTTAGAGGGACTCTCGAGCTCTGGAAACACCATATATTTT
.	TRBJ2-7	.	TRBV7-9	CASTQGFPYEQYF	TGTGCCAGCACCCAAGGGTTCCCCTACGAGCAGTACTTC
.	TRBJ1-5	.	TRBV6-5	CASSPWGFGQPQHF	TGTGCCAGCAGTCCCTGGGGGTTCGGTCAGCCCCAGCATTTT
TRBD2	TRBJ2-2	.	TRBV4-1	CASSRLAGDGELFF	TGCGCCAGCAGCCGACTAGCGGGGGACGGGGAGCTGTTTTTT
.	TRBJ2-7	once	TRBV19	CASSATDYYEQYF	TGTGCCAGTAGTGCGACGGATTACTACGAGCAGTACTTC
.	TRBJ1-1	few	TRBV29-1	CSVEVGAMNTEAFF	TGCAGCGTTGAAGTGGGGGCGATGAACACTGAAGCTTTCTTT
.	TRBJ1-1	.	TRBV27	CASSLGGAHTEAFF	TGTGCCAGCAGTTTGGGGGGCGCGCACACTGAAGCTTTCTTT
.	TRBJ2-4	.	TRBV4-3	CASSQERLGQGENIQYF	TGCGCCAGCAGCCAAGAACGGTTAGGGCAGGGAGAAAACATTCAGTACTTC